The present entry profiles one T cell receptor (beta chain) with its context. The sample comes from a study of blood T cell repertoires in COVID-19. Background on the study: The samples span acute and convalescent COVID-19 from the United States, Italy and Spain.

Sequencing used immunoSEQ multiplex PCR; TCRdb keeps in-frame clones, though not all of them. Of about 84,000 clones detected, 76% appear once; the ten largest clones hold around 7%. From germline, CDR1 is MNHEY and CDR2 SVGAGI. V gave up 7 bases and J gave up 8 bases, with 14 bases separating them. The CDR3 totals 13 residues. Sequencing was done on a sample of peripheral blood. The receptor's source is a man between 65 and 80 years old with acute or convalescent COVID-19. V and J are TRBV6-5 and TRBJ1-4, with a tentative D call TRBD1 (6 bases). CDR3 protein: CASTSRGEEKLFF. CDR3 nucleotide sequence: TGTGCCAGCACAAGCAGGGGTGAGGAAAAACTGTTTTTT.